This record looks at one TCR beta chain sequence and its context. Data came from immunoSEQ multiplex PCR; TCRdb stores just in-frame clones and leaves some out. The sample includes around 92,000 clones, about 95% of them seen just once. The CDR3 sequence is 12 residues long. With 6 bases removed from V and 4 bases from J, the gap between germline ends came to 10 bases. Per the germline V gene, CDR1 is SQVTM and CDR2 is ANQGSEA. The sample is drawn from a study of technical replicates of blood from a handful of donors. The sequencing sample was made of T cells isolated from PBMCs. The V and J genes are TRBV29-1 and TRBJ2-1; no definite D call. This receptor was obtained from a human donor in good health. CDR3 residues: CSVDNWYNEQFF. The CDR3 DNA follows: TGCAGCGTCGATAACTGGTACAATGAGCAGTTCTTC.